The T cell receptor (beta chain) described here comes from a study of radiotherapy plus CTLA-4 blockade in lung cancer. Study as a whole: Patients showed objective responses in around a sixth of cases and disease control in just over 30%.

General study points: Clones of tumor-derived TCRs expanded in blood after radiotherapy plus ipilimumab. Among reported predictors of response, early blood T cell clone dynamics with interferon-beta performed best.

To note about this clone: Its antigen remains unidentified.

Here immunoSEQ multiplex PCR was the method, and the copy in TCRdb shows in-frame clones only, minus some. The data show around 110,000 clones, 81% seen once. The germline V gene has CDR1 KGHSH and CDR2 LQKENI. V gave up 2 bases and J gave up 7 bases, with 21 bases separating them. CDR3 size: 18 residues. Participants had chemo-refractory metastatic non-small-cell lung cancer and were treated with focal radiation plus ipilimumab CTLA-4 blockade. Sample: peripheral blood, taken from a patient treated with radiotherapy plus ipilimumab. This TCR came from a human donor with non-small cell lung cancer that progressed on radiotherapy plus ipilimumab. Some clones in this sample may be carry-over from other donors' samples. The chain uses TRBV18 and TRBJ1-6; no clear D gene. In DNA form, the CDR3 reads TGTGCCAGCTCACCATCGGGGTCCAGAACCATCCCCAATTCACCCCTCCACTTT. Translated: CASSPSGSRTIPNSPLHF.